This T cell receptor (beta chain) originates from a study of blood T cell repertoires in COVID-19. Germline CDR1 is KGHSY and CDR2 is FQNENV. The CDR3 spans 15 residues. V lost 1 base to trimming and J lost 4 bases, with 13 bases between them. Using immunoSEQ multiplex PCR, the repertoire was profiled, and TCRdb retains in-frame clones only, with some absent. Of around 130,000 clones in the sample, 80% to 90% are singletons; the top ten hold approximately 30%. V is TRBV16 and J is TRBJ1-1; D not resolved. This sequence was found in a man in his 70s with active or convalescent COVID-19. Sequencing was carried out using peripheral blood. The CDR3 DNA reads TGTGCCAGCAGCCAATGGGCCGGAGGAGCCACTGAAGCTTTCTTT. It encodes CASSQWAGGATEAFF.